The 19 T cell receptor beta chains listed next were all sequenced from one sample in a study of blood T cell repertoires in COVID-19. This table comes from immunoSEQ multiplex PCR, and its TCRdb copy is limited to in-frame clones, with some not included. Of about 81,000 clones listed, almost 85% are singletons. Sequencing input: peripheral blood. The source of these receptors is a human donor in a cohort sampled during active COVID-19.

The chain employs TRBV3-1 (or the pseudogene TRBV3-2) and TRBJ1-2; possibly TRBD1 for D (6 bases). CDR1 is LGHDT, CDR2 YNNKEL, per germline (reference sequence). V was pared by 3 bases and J by 1 base, with 12 bases between. This CDR3 is 15 amino acids long. The CDR3: CASSHRTVINYGYTF. The CDR3 DNA is TGTGCCAGCAGCCACAGGACAGTGATTAACTATGGCTACACCTTC.

This chain links TRBV11-2 with TRBJ2-7; D is perhaps TRBD1 (6 bases). The CDR3 has 14 residues. The germline gives CDR1 SGHAT, CDR2 FQNNGV. Deletions cut 4 bases from V and 0 bases from J, with 10 bases between. The CDR3 DNA follows: TGTGCCAGCAGCTCCCGGACAGACTCCTACGAGCAGTACTTC. This sequence encodes CASSSRTDSYEQYF.

The chain employs TRBV5-4 and TRBJ1-4; 8 bases line up with TRBD1. CDR3 length: 17 amino acids. Per germline, CDR1 SGHNT and CDR2 YYREEE (reference sequence). Unmatched junction bases numbered 8, after V lost 4 bases and J lost 0 bases. The CDR3 loop is CASSAGTGGTTNEKLFF. DNA of the CDR3: TGTGCCAGCAGCGCCGGGACAGGAGGGACAACTAATGAAAAACTGTTTTTT.

Concerning this clone itself: Its ends do not fully match the called genes, so a read error is possible. V usage is TRBV3-1 (or the pseudogene TRBV3-2) and J usage is TRBJ1-2; D might be TRBD1 (5 bases). Germline CDR1 LGHDT, CDR2 YNNKEL (reference sequence). This CDR3 contains 13 residues. The CDR3 here is CASSPLGRAGPKF. Here the CDR3 DNA reads TGTGCCAGCAGCCCGCTTGGCAGGGCTGGTCCCAAATTC.

The chain links TRBV5-1 to TRBJ2-1; no firm D call. This CDR3 comprises 15 residues. CDR1 and CDR2 from the germline V gene are SGHRS and YFSETQ. V was trimmed by 0 bases and J by 0 bases, leaving 7 bases between them. For the CDR3, the DNA is TGCGCCAGCAGCTTGGAACCGAGCTCCTACAATGAGCAGTTCTTC. This encodes CASSLEPSSYNEQFF.

The chain is built from TRBV7-3 and TRBJ2-1, with 9 nucleotides matching TRBD2. With V trimmed by 8 bases and J by 5 bases, 4 bases remained unmatched. This CDR3 region has 13 residues. CDR1 SGHTA and CDR2 FQGTGA come from the germline V gene. The CDR3 DNA reads TGTGCCAGCGGAACTAGCGGGCACAATGAGCAGTTCTTC. This sequence encodes CASGTSGHNEQFF.

The chain combines TRBV12-3 or TRBV12-4 with TRBJ1-1; tentative D call: TRBD1 (6 bases). The CDR3 extends over 11 amino acids. Trimming took off 5 bases at V and 10 bases at J, with 11 bases between the two ends. CDR3: CASSQTGGAFF. In DNA form, the CDR3 reads TGTGCCAGCAGTCAGACAGGAGGAGCTTTCTTT.

The V gene is TRBV6-2 or TRBV6-3, the J gene TRBJ2-2, with TRBD2 matching over 12 bases. From germline, CDR1 is MNHEY and CDR2 SVGEGT. The CDR3 spans 18 residues. The J segment lost 0 bases and the V segment lost 4 bases, leaving 6 bases of the junction unmatched. This CDR3 reads CASSFRTSGETNTGELFF. The CDR3 DNA reads as TGTGCCAGCAGTTTTAGGACTAGCGGGGAGACGAACACCGGGGAGCTGTTTTTT.

The chain couples TRBV11-1 to TRBJ1-4; 7 positions match TRBD1. Germline V gene data show CDR1 as SGHAT and CDR2 as FQDESV (reference sequence). Germline trimming cut 1 base from V and 12 bases from J; bases unmatched to any gene: 2. The length of the CDR3 is 12 residues. The CDR3 DNA sequence: TGTGCCAGCAGCTTAGGCGGGACAGAACTGTTTTTT. This encodes CASSLGGTELFF.

In this sample, this clone turned up once. The genes are TRBV5-1 and TRBJ2-2, with 14 bases aligning to TRBD2. The CDR3 covers 17 residues. CDR1 is SGHRS and CDR2 is YFSETQ in the germline V gene. After removal of 0 bases from V and 5 bases from J, the junction contained 3 bases not matched to a gene. CDR3 nucleotide sequence: TGCGCCAGCAGCTTGGGACTAGCGGGGGGGCCGACCGGGGAGCTGTTTTTT. Translated: CASSLGLAGGPTGELFF.

The V call is TRBV30, the J call TRBJ2-1, with TRBD1 matching over 9 bases. The germline gives CDR1 GTSNPN, CDR2 SVGIG (reference sequence). The CDR3 totals 15 residues. With V trimmed by 3 bases and J by 1 base, 4 bases remained unmatched. The CDR3, as DNA: TGTGCCTGGAGCCAAGGACAGGGGTCCTACAATGAGCAGTTCTTC. It is translated as CAWSQGQGSYNEQFF.

This rearrangement joins TRBV11-2 to TRBJ2-2; D unclear. The CDR3 sequence is 17 residues long. Trimming removed 0 bases from V and 2 bases from J, with 13 bases in between. Germline V gene sequence: CDR1 SGHAT, CDR2 FQNNGV. Here the CDR3 DNA reads TGTGCCAGCAGCTTAGACCCCGGAACTACCAACACCGGGGAGCTGTTTTTT. This gives the protein CASSLDPGTTNTGELFF.

This clone has only a few counts. The chain carries TRBV9 and TRBJ1-5; 7 positions agree with TRBD1. Germline V gene sequence: CDR1 SGDLS, CDR2 YYNGEE. The J segment lost 6 bases and the V segment lost 1 base, leaving 7 bases of the junction unmatched. The CDR3 is 15 residues long. CDR3 bases: TGTGCCAGCAGCGTAATTGGACAGGTGGGTCAGCCCCAGCATTTT. It is translated as CASSVIGQVGQPQHF. Complete variable domain (other parts from reference TRBV9 and TRBJ1-5): DSGVTQTPKHLITATGQRVTLRCSPRSGDLSVYWYQQSLDQGLQFLIQYYNGEERAKGNILERFSAQQFPDLHSELNLSSLELGDSALYFCASSVIGQVGQPQHFGDGTRLSIL.

J is TRBJ1-5 and V is TRBV6-2 or TRBV6-3, with a tentative D call TRBD1 (5 bases). Trimming left V 4 bases short and J 4 bases short, with 11 bases between. This CDR3 comprises 14 residues. CDR1 and CDR2 from the germline V gene are MNHEY and SVGEGT. The CDR3 nucleotides are TGTGCCAGCAGTTCTGGGGCCTCGAATCAGCCCCAGCATTTT. Residues: CASSSGASNQPQHF.

The V and J genes are TRBV27 and TRBJ2-3; no definite D call. With 6 bases removed from V and 8 bases from J, the gap between germline ends came to 6 bases. Germline V gene sequence: CDR1 MNHEY, CDR2 SMNVEV (reference sequence). This CDR3 region has 10 residues. DNA for the CDR3: TGTGCCAGCAGCCCAGGTACGCAGTATTTT. It translates to CASSPGTQYF.

This clone was counted once. The chain combines TRBV3-1 (or the pseudogene TRBV3-2) with TRBJ1-6; 9 bases align to TRBD1. The germline V gene encodes CDR1 LGHDT and CDR2 YNNKEL (reference sequence). V lost 1 base to trimming and J lost 7 bases; unmatched junction nucleotides: 8. The CDR3 contains 17 residues. As DNA, the CDR3 is TGTGCCAGCAGCCAAGGAACAGGGGGCGCTTTGAATTCACCCCTCCACTTT. It translates to CASSQGTGGALNSPLHF.

The chain recombines TRBV11-2 with TRBJ1-6, with 9 bases fitting TRBD1. Germline lookup yields CDR1 SGHAT and CDR2 FQNNGV. V shed 5 bases and J 6 bases; nucleotides not matched to a gene: 5. The CDR3 runs 15 residues. CDR3 DNA sequence: TGTGCCAGCAGCAAATCGGGACAGGGTAATTCACCCCTCCACTTT. The encoded protein is CASSKSGQGNSPLHF.

The V and J genes are TRBV29-1 and TRBJ2-2, with 10 bases fitting TRBD1. The J segment lost 5 bases and the V segment lost 6 bases, leaving 9 bases of the junction unmatched. Germline CDR1 reads SQVTM; CDR2 reads ANQGSEA. The CDR3 is made up of 15 amino acids. The CDR3 here is CSVRTGTGVTGELFF. The DNA for the CDR3 is TGCAGCGTCCGTACCGGGACAGGGGTGACCGGGGAGCTGTTTTTT.

V and J are TRBV21-1 and TRBJ1-5; the table names TRBD1, a call not compared with the DNA. TRBV21-1 is listed as a pseudogene. This CDR3 has 18 amino acids. The CDR3 sequence: CASSKVSPPDRGSQPQHF. CDR3 sequence (DNA): TGTGCCAGCAGCAAAGTATCCCCTCCGGACAGGGGAAGTCAGCCCCAGCATTTT.